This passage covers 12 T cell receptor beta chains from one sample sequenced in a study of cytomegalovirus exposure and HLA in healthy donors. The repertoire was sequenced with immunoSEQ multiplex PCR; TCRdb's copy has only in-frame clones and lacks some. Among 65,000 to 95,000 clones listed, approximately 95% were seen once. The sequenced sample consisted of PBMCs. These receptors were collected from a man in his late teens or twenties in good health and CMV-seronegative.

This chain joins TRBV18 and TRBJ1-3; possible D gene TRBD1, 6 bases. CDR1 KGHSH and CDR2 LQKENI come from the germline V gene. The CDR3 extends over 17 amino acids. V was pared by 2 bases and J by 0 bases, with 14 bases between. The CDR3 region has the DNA TGTGCCAGCTCACCATTGGACAGCACCACCTCTGGAAACACCATATATTTT. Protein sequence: CASSPLDSTTSGNTIYF.

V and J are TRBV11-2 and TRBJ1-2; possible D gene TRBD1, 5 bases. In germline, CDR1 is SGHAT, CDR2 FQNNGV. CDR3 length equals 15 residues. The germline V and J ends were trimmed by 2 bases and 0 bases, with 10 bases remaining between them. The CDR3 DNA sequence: TGTGCCAGCAGCTTACGCGGGGGACCTAACTATGGCTACACCTTC. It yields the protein CASSLRGGPNYGYTF.

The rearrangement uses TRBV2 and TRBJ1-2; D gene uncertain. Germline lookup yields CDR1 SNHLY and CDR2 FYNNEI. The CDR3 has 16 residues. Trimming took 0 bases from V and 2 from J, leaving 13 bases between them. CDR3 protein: CASSEAKAGPNYGYTF. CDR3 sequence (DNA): TGTGCCAGCAGTGAAGCGAAGGCAGGTCCGAACTATGGCTACACCTTC.

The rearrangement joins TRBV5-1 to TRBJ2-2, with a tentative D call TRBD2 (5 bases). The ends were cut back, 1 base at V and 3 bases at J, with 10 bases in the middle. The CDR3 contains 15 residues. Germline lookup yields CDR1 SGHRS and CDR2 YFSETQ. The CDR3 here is CASSLSGLDTGELFF. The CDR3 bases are TGCGCCAGCAGCTTGTCGGGGTTGGACACCGGGGAGCTGTTTTTT.

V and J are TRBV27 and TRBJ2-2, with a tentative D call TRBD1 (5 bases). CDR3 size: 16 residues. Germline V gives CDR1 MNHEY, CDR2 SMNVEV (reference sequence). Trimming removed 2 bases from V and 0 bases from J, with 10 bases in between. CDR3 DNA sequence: TGTGCCAGCAGTTTAACGGCAGGGTCGAACACCGGGGAGCTGTTTTTT. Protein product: CASSLTAGSNTGELFF.

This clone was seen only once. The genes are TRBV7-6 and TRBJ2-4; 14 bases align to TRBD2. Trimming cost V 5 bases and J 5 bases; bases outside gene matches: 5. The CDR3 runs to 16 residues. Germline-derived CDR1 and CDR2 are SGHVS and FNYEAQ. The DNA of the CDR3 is TGTGCCAGCAGCCACGGGACTAGCGGGGGTCAAAACATTCAGTACTTC. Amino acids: CASSHGTSGGQNIQYF.

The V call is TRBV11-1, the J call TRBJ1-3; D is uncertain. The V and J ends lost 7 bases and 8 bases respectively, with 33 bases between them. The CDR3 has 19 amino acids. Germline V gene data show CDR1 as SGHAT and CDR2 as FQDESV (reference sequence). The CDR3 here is CASTDIPPSGHAYWDTIYF. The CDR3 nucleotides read TGTGCCAGCACCGATATCCCACCCAGCGGGCACGCTTATTGGGACACCATATATTTT. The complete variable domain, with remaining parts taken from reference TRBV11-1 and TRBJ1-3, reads EAEVAQSPRYKITEKSQAVAFWCDPISGHATLYWYRQILGQGPELLVQFQDESVVDDSQLPKDRFSAERLKGVDSTLKIQPAELGDSAMYLCASTDIPPSGHAYWDTIYFGEGSWLTVV.

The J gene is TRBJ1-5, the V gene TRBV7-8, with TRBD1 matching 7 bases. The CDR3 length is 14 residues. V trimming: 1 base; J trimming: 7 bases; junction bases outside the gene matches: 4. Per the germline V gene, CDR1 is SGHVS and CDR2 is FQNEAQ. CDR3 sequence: CASSLGDRQQPQHF. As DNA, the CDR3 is TGTGCCAGCAGCTTAGGGGACAGACAACAGCCCCAGCATTTT.

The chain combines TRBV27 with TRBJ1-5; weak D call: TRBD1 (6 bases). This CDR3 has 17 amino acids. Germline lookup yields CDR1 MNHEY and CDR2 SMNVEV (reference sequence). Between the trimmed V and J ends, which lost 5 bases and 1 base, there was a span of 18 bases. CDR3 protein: CASSLGTPAGSNQPQHF. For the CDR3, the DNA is TGTGCCAGCAGTCTCGGGACACCCGCAGGAAGCAATCAGCCCCAGCATTTT.

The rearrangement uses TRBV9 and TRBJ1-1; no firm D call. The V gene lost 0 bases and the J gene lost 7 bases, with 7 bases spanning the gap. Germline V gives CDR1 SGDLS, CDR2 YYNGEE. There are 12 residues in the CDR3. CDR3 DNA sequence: TGTGCCAGCAGCGTAGAGGAGGGTGAAGCTTTCTTT. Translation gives CASSVEEGEAFF. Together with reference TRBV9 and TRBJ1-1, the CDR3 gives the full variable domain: DSGVTQTPKHLITATGQRVTLRCSPRSGDLSVYWYQQSLDQGLQFLIQYYNGEERAKGNILERFSAQQFPDLHSELNLSSLELGDSALYFCASSVEEGEAFFGQGTRLTVV.

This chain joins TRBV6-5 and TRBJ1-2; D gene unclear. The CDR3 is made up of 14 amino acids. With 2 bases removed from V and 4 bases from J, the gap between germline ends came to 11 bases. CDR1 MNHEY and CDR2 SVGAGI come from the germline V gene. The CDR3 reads CASSYGGGLYGYTF. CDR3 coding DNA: TGTGCCAGCAGTTACGGCGGAGGACTCTATGGCTACACCTTC.

CDR3 region: CASSSGTAWPPNEQYF. CDR3 coding DNA: TGTGCCAGCAGTTCAGGGACAGCGTGGCCCCCCAACGAGCAGTACTTC. The V and J genes are TRBV27 and TRBJ2-7, with 7 bases aligning to TRBD1. CDR1 is MNHEY and CDR2 is SMNVEV in the germline V gene (reference sequence). The trim removed 4 bases at V and 5 bases at J, leaving 14 bases unmatched. CDR3 length equals 16 residues.